This T cell receptor (beta chain) emerged from a study of PD-1 blockade in classical Hodgkin lymphoma (dated by TCRdb to about 2020). Notes on the research overall: Nivolumab dosing was 3 mg/kg intravenously every 2 weeks, continuing until either disease progression or unacceptable toxicity. The study used CyTOF and TCR beta sequencing to define a peripheral blood immune signature of response to PD-1 blockade in classical Hodgkin lymphoma.

From the cysteine up to the phenylalanine, the CDR3 has a length of 14 residues. The only DNA kept is the CDR3, 42 bases in frame from the first base. The germline V gene (reference sequence) specifies SGHNT as CDR1 and YYREEE as CDR2. The V end loses 1 base and the J end loses 4 bases, and a stretch of 11 bases separates them. Per the publication, the time point label means: cycle 2 day 1 (C2D1) of nivolumab. Relapse after autologous stem cell transplantation had occurred in all trial patients, and cohorts A, B and C were distinguished by prior brentuximab vedotin exposure. The trial cohort comprised 60 or so patients with relapsed/refractory classical Hodgkin lymphoma whose best overall responses were complete response, partial response or progressive disease. Trial patients were treated with single-agent nivolumab in the multi-cohort phase II CheckMate 205 trial. An independent review committee assessed best overall response by applying the 2007 International Working Group response criteria. Trial PBMCs were obtained immediately prior to nivolumab initiation (C1D1) and on therapy at cycle 2 day 1 and cycle 4 day 1. After peripheral blood was drawn into 8 mL Vacutainer Cell Preparation Tubes, PBMCs were isolated by centrifugation and then cryopreserved.

The Qiagen DNeasy kit was used to extract genomic DNA from unsorted PBMCs and from the negatively selected CD4+ and CD8+ fractions. TCR beta CDR3 regions were amplified by immunoSEQ multiplex PCR using primers annealing to V and J segments. A synthetic immune receptor repertoire was used to minimize amplification bias, and any remaining bias was removed computationally after sequencing. The original pipeline was this. Custom Python scripts were used to quantify repertoire diversity as the Shannon entropy index. The unsorted, CD4+ and CD8+ repertoires were each analyzed separately, with the exception of combined analyses, where CD4+ and CD8+ sequences were merged in silico. Clonal expansion was defined as a frequency increase of at least 2-fold after treatment compared with C1D1, and clones undetected at baseline were assigned a pseudocount of 0.5. Singleton clones were defined as clones with 0 or 1 copy at C1D1, and non-singleton clones were defined as clones with 2 or more copies. Clones expanded in unsorted samples were annotated as CD4+, CD8+ or unknown by matching protein sequences in sorted samples from the same patient. Diversity changes from C1D1 to C4D1 were tested in paired samples using Wilcoxon tests. Sourced from immuneACCESS, this table was stored by TCRdb with only in-frame sequences that have V and J called. A share of the clones is absent; for the studies checked, an unresolved V gene accounts for under half, and the remainder has no known explanation. That table supplies the V and J calls and clone size; D and trimming were determined from the DNA. A total of roughly 150,000 clones appear in this sample, approximately 81% of them only once. The ten top clones hold about 9% of the sample.

What the authors observed across the whole study: By C4D1, a significant rise was seen in CD4+ TCR diversity but not in CD8+ TCR diversity (p=0.0027 vs p=0.16), and the rise was most apparent among complete responders (p=0.02). Baseline TCR diversity was reported as lower in newly diagnosed patients than in healthy donors, and lower still in relapsed/refractory patients. Trial patients achieving complete response had baseline diversity similar to newly diagnosed patients, whereas partial responders and progressors had significantly lower diversity. Diversity was lower in patients who began nivolumab less than 1 year after ASCT, so these patients were left out of later analyses to avoid confounding by immune reconstitution. The study was restricted to a single clinical trial cohort, and the causes of repertoire differences, possibly disease activity or prior therapy, were left undefined.

To note about this clone: Its specific antigen is unknown. No much larger clone is present one base from it, and per-base qualities are unavailable.

The sample in question was peripheral blood mononuclear cells (PBMCs), obtained before the second cycle of nivolumab. The chain uses TRBV5-4 and TRBJ2-5; the D segment cannot be called with confidence. The receptor comes from a human donor with classical Hodgkin lymphoma. The CDR3 protein: CASSLRGSGETQYF. The DNA sequence reads TGTGCCAGCAGCTTGAGAGGATCCGGAGAGACCCAGTACTTC.